Each of the 13 T cell receptor beta chains below was sequenced from the same sample in a study of T-cell memory formation after mild COVID-19. TCRdb processed the 5' RACE reads anew with MiXCR; each CDR3 protein has one entry. The table includes some 410,000 distinct CDR3 sequences, around 22% detected once. Specimen: PBMCs or a T cell subset sorted from them (not recorded which). The receptor source for this set is an adult woman who had mild COVID-19 (a few samples of this study predate the infection). Cell type and time point are not known.

This clonotype showed up just a few times. V and J are TRBV11-3 and TRBJ2-5, with 11 positions matching TRBD1. This CDR3 region has 16 residues. Germline assignment: CDR1 SGHNT and CDR2 YENEEA. V lost 5 bases and J lost 2; bases outside the gene matches: 7. This CDR3 is CASSHRTGGLQETQYF. The DNA of the CDR3 is TGTGCCAGCAGCCACCGGACAGGGGGCTTGCAAGAGACCCAGTACTTC.

The sample holds a few counts of this clonotype. The gene calls are TRBV12-3 or TRBV12-4 and TRBJ2-5, with D maybe TRBD1 (6 bases). Trimming removed 4 bases at V and 4 bases at J, with 13 bases between. The CDR3 runs to 14 residues. As DNA, the CDR3 is TGTGCCAGCAGTTGGGGGCCAGTATCAGAGACCCAGTACTTC. Amino acid sequence: CASSWGPVSETQYF.

This clonotype showed up just a few times. The chain has TRBV19 and TRBJ1-6, with TRBD1 matching over 10 bases. Germline V CDR1 and CDR2: LNHDA, SQIVND (reference sequence). CDR3 size: 16 residues. The J segment lost 8 bases and the V segment lost 5 bases, leaving 9 bases of the junction unmatched. CDR3 nucleotide sequence: TGTGCCAGTAGTGTTTTAACCGGGACAGGGGATTCACCCCTCCACTTT. This encodes CASSVLTGTGDSPLHF.

The chain employs TRBV28 and TRBJ2-2; 9 bases fit TRBD2. This CDR3 has 13 residues. Trimming cost V 9 bases and J 2 bases; bases outside gene matches: 1. The germline gives CDR1 MDHEN, CDR2 SYDVKM. CDR3 in amino acids: CASLAGNTGELFF. The CDR3 region has the DNA TGTGCCAGTCTAGCGGGAAACACCGGGGAGCTGTTTTTT.

V is TRBV7-8 and J is TRBJ2-3, with TRBD2 as a possible D gene (6 bases). V was trimmed by 3 bases and J by 6 bases, leaving 13 bases between them. The CDR3 is 14 residues long. Per the germline V gene, CDR1 is SGHVS and CDR2 is FQNEAQ. The CDR3 region has the DNA TGTGCCAGCAGCTTCGGAGGGGAAGGGGATACGCAGTATTTT. Its translation is CASSFGGEGDTQYF.

This clonotype turned up a few times. This chain links TRBV5-1 with TRBJ2-7, with TRBD1 matching 11 bases. This CDR3 comprises 16 residues. V shed 4 bases, J shed 0 bases, and the junction held 6 bases outside the gene matches. Germline values: CDR1 SGHRS, CDR2 YFSETQ. The CDR3 DNA is TGCGCCAGCAGCCTCCCCGGGACAGGGGGCTCCTACGAGCAGTACTTC. It encodes CASSLPGTGGSYEQYF. The full variable domain, completed using reference TRBV5-1 and TRBJ2-7, is KAGVTQTPRYLIKTRGQQVTLSCSPISGHRSVSWYQQTPGQGLQFLFEYFSETQRNKGNFPGRFSGRQFSNSRSEMNVSTLELGDSALYLCASSLPGTGGSYEQYFGPGTRLTVT.

The chain is built from TRBV7-9 and TRBJ2-1; TRBD2 matches at 11 bases. The CDR3 totals 14 residues. After removal of 5 bases from V and 5 bases from J, the junction contained 2 bases not matched to a gene. Germline CDR1 reads SEHNR; CDR2 reads FQNEAQ (reference sequence). The DNA for the CDR3 is TGTGCCAGCAGCGCGACTAGCGGGAACAATGAGCAGTTCTTC. This codes for CASSATSGNNEQFF.

This clonotype occurred a few times. CDR3 in amino acids: CASSPPGDTEAFF. CDR3 in DNA: TGTGCCAGCAGTCCGCCAGGGGACACTGAAGCTTTCTTT. V usage is TRBV12-3 or TRBV12-4 and J usage is TRBJ1-1, with a possible D match to TRBD1 (6 bases). The CDR3 contains 13 residues. V lost 5 bases, J lost 3 bases, and 10 bases lay in between.

The chain has TRBV27 and TRBJ2-1; 7 nucleotides agree with TRBD1. J was trimmed by 1 base and V by 4 bases; bases with no gene match: 4. Germline lookup yields CDR1 MNHEY and CDR2 SMNVEV (reference sequence). The CDR3 runs to 15 residues. The CDR3 coding sequence is TGTGCCAGCAGTTCAGAGGGGGCGTCCTACAATGAGCAGTTCTTC. Its protein product is CASSSEGASYNEQFF.

This clonotype was recorded a few times. The V call is TRBV7-9, the J call TRBJ2-1; TRBD1 matches 9 bases. V trimming: 6 bases; J trimming: 15 bases; junction bases outside the gene matches: 9. The CDR3 runs 12 residues. The V gene's germline CDR1 is SEHNR and CDR2 FQNEAQ (reference sequence). CDR3 nucleotide sequence: TGTGCCAGCAGAACCGGGGGACAGGGAAGGTTCTTC. Residues: CASRTGGQGRFF.

The chain couples TRBV12-3 or TRBV12-4 to TRBJ2-1, with D unresolved. CDR3 length equals 16 residues. V was clipped by 5 bases and J by 5 bases, with 19 bases between them. CDR3: CASSPPHVTYDNEQFF. The DNA of the CDR3 is TGTGCCAGCAGTCCCCCCCACGTTACCTACGACAATGAGCAGTTCTTC.

This sequence joins TRBV15 and TRBJ1-4; D remains ambiguous. The CDR3 has 18 amino acids. The V end lost 1 base, the J end lost 0 bases, and 15 bases lay between the germline ends. Germline V gene lookup returns CDR1 LNHNV and CDR2 YYDKDF (reference sequence). The CDR3 DNA is TGTGCCACCAGCAGAGTATACGGGGATCTTGCAACTAATGAAAAACTGTTTTTT. Amino acid sequence: CATSRVYGDLATNEKLFF. The entire variable domain, with the rest obtained from reference TRBV15 and TRBJ1-4, is as follows: DAMVIQNPRYQVTQFGKPVTLSCSQTLNHNVMYWYQQKSSQAPKLLFHYYDKDFNNEADTPDNFQSRRPNTSFCFLDIRSPGLGDTAMYLCATSRVYGDLATNEKLFFGSGTQLSVL.

The sample holds a few counts of this clonotype. This chain uses TRBV7-6 with TRBJ1-1; tentatively, D is TRBD1 (5 bases). Germline values: CDR1 SGHVS, CDR2 FNYEAQ. With 1 base removed from V and 5 bases from J, the gap between germline ends came to 14 bases. The CDR3 covers 15 residues. The DNA of the CDR3 is TGTGCCAGCAGCTTAGAAGGGCAGGGTGGGACTGAAGCTTTCTTT. It specifies CASSLEGQGGTEAFF. Based on the CDR3 plus reference TRBV7-6 and TRBJ1-1, the full variable domain is GAGVSQSPRYKVTKRGQDVALRCDPISGHVSLYWYRQALGQGPEFLTYFNYEAQQDKSGLPNDRFSAERPEGSISTLTIQRTEQRDSAMYRCASSLEGQGGTEAFFGQGTRLTVV.